A single TCR beta chain is shown here with its context. The antigen remains undetermined. The table came from immunoSEQ multiplex PCR; TCRdb's copy has only in-frame clones and leaves some out. In the table there are over 35,000 clones, 89% of which are singletons. The data derive from a study of OX40 agonist ivuxolimab in advanced cancers. The wider study: Patients treated during dose escalation were battling hepatocellular carcinoma, melanoma, renal cell or head and neck cancer. Having had anti-PD-1, anti-PD-L1 or anti-CTLA-4 therapy before was allowed, and roughly 40% had some. A partial response was reached by three patients: one with hepatocellular carcinoma and two with cutaneous melanoma.

Study-level points and caveats: No antigen was identified for the clonally expanded peripheral T cells.

The CDR3 consists of 15 residues. Trimming took off 4 bases at V and 7 bases at J, with 20 bases between the two ends. The germline V gene encodes CDR1 SGHTA and CDR2 FQGNSA. Material: CD4+ or CD8+ T cells sorted from blood, obtained in a trial of the OX40 agonist ivuxolimab. The V and J genes are TRBV7-2 and TRBJ2-7; D is tentatively TRBD1 or TRBD2 (5 bases each). The TCR sequence derives from an adult with an advanced solid tumor such as melanoma, head and neck, liver or kidney cancer. CDR3: CASSSEGLAPEEQYF. The DNA for the CDR3 is TGTGCCAGCAGCTCTGAGGGGCTAGCCCCGGAGGAGCAGTACTTC.